This TCR beta chain comes out of a study of OX40 agonist ivuxolimab in advanced cancers. The overall study: Hepatocellular carcinoma, melanoma, renal cell or head and neck cancer affected the dose-escalation patients. Treatment received earlier with anti-PD-1, anti-PD-L1 or anti-CTLA-4 agents was allowed, and under 50% had some.

General study points: There was clonal expansion of CD4+ and CD8+ blood T cells by week 6 at 0.1 to 3.0 mg/kg.

The data were produced by immunoSEQ multiplex PCR, yet TCRdb's version contains in-frame clones alone and is incomplete. This sample has about 59,000 clones, with about 89% found just once. The CDR3 contains 17 residues. CDR1 is SGHRS and CDR2 is YFSETQ in the germline V gene. J was trimmed by 3 bases and V by 2 bases; bases with no gene match: 7. This clone was seen a handful of times. The antigen is undetermined. Sequencing used CD4+ or CD8+ T cells sorted from blood, obtained in a trial of the OX40 agonist ivuxolimab. The receptor was isolated from an adult with an advanced solid tumor such as melanoma, head and neck, liver or kidney cancer. V is TRBV5-1 and J is TRBJ2-5, with 13 bases identical to TRBD2. The CDR3 protein is CASSFGLAGAGEETQYF. The CDR3 nucleotides read TGCGCCAGCAGCTTCGGACTAGCGGGAGCCGGAGAAGAGACCCAGTACTTC.